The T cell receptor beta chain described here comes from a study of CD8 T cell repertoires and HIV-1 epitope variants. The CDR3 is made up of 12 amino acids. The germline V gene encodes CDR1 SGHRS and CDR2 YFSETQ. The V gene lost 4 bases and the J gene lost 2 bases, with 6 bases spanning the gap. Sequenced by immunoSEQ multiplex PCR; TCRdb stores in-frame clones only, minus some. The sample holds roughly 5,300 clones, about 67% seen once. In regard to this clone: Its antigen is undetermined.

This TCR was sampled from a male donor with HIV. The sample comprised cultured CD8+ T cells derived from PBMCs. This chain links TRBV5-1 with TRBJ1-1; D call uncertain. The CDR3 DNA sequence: TGCGCCAGCAGCCCCCCAAACACTGAAGCTTTCTTT. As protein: CASSPPNTEAFF.